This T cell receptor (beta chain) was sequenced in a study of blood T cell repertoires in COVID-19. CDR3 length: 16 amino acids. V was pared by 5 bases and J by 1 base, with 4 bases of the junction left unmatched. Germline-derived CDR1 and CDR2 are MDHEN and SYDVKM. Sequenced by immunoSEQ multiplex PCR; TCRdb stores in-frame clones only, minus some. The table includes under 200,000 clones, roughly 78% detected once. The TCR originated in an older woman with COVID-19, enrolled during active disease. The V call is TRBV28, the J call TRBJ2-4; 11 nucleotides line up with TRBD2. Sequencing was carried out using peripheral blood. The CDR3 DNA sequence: TGTGCCAGCAGTCCTAGCGGGGGGCTGGCCAAAAACATTCAGTACTTC. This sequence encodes CASSPSGGLAKNIQYF. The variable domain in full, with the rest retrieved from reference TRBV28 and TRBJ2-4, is DVKVTQSSRYLVKRTGEKVFLECVQDMDHENMFWYRQDPGLGLRLIYFSYDVKMKEKGDIPEGYSVSREKKERFSLILESASTNQTSMYLCASSPSGGLAKNIQYFGAGTRLSVL.